This T cell receptor beta chain was found in a study of T-cell reconstitution after alpha-beta-depleted transplantation in children. Whole-study results and caveats: T-cell counts and diversity were attributed mostly to newly produced T cells one year after transplant. Surviving recipient cells, namely T cells and thymic progenitors, were the source of high day-60 TCRbeta diversity in some patients. About two months after transplant, alpha-beta T cells reportedly came from several hundred expanded graft clones.

This clonotype was detected many times. Its antigen remains unidentified. Unique molecular identifiers tagged the TCRbeta library. TCRdb redid the calling of the PCR reads with MiXCR, one entry per CDR3 protein. This sample carries 670,000 or so distinct CDR3 sequences, over 10% of them seen once, and the ten largest clones take 0.79%. The sample in question was PBMCs, obtained before TCRalphabeta/CD19-depleted stem cell transplant. The TCR comes from a girl aged 2-10 years with congenital amegakaryocytic thrombocytopenia, due to receive a stem cell transplant.

The CDR3 region is CASSLAHGADTQYF. The CDR3 nucleotides are TGCGCCAGCAGCTTGGCCCATGGGGCAGATACGCAGTATTTT. The chain uses TRBV5-1 and TRBJ2-3; D call uncertain. Germline CDR1 reads SGHRS; CDR2 reads YFSETQ. Trimming removed 0 bases at V and 4 bases at J, with 9 bases between. CDR3 length: 14 residues.